The 21 T cell receptor beta chains reported below all come from one sample, sequenced in a study of shared clonotypes between healthy human individuals. Profiled with immunoSEQ multiplex PCR; TCRdb holds only in-frame clones, not every one. This table holds hundreds of thousands of clones, around 78% found once. The sequenced sample consisted of PBMCs. The origin of the receptors is a woman aged 40 to 50 in good health. Some clones in this sample may be carry-over from other donors' samples.

The rearrangement links TRBV10-1 to TRBJ2-3, with 7 nucleotides matching TRBD2. Per the germline V gene, CDR1 is WNHNN and CDR2 is SYGVQD (reference sequence). Losses at the gene ends were 3 bases for V and 1 base for J; bases not matched to a gene: 10. This CDR3 contains 17 residues. The CDR3 sequence is CASSDLGAGAGTDTQYF. In DNA form, the CDR3 reads TGCGCCAGCAGTGATTTGGGTGCGGGAGCGGGCACAGATACGCAGTATTTT.

The rearrangement links TRBV7-2 to TRBJ2-7; 13 bases line up with TRBD2. This CDR3 region has 15 residues. Germline CDR1 SGHTA, CDR2 FQGNSA. V dropped 2 bases and J dropped 4; count of bases not matched to a gene: 2. CDR3 amino acids: CASSLRTSGRYEQYF. The CDR3, as DNA: TGTGCCAGCAGCTTAAGGACTAGCGGGAGATACGAGCAGTACTTC.

The chain is built from TRBV9 and TRBJ2-3, with a weak D call TRBD2 (6 bases). Germline V lookup: CDR1 SGDLS, CDR2 YYNGEE. Deletions cut 0 bases from V and 5 bases from J, with 10 bases between. The CDR3 sequence is 14 residues long. CDR3 protein: CASSVVGSGDTQYF. CDR3 nucleotide sequence: TGTGCCAGCAGCGTAGTCGGGAGCGGAGATACGCAGTATTTT. Drawing the rest from reference TRBV9 and TRBJ2-3, the complete variable domain is DSGVTQTPKHLITATGQRVTLRCSPRSGDLSVYWYQQSLDQGLQFLIQYYNGEERAKGNILERFSAQQFPDLHSELNLSSLELGDSALYFCASSVVGSGDTQYFGPGTRLTVL.

This chain joins TRBV9 and TRBJ2-1, with D possibly TRBD1 on 6 matching bases. Germline CDR1 reads SGDLS; CDR2 reads YYNGEE. The CDR3 runs 16 residues. Trimming pared 2 bases from V and 1 base from J, leaving 13 bases between. As DNA, the CDR3 is TGTGCCAGCAGCGTGGCGACAGGTCCTTCCTACAATGAGCAGTTCTTC. This encodes CASSVATGPSYNEQFF.

The rearrangement links TRBV11-2 to TRBJ1-1, with unresolved D. Per the germline V gene, CDR1 is SGHAT and CDR2 is FQNNGV. The CDR3 is 11 residues long. V was shortened by 1 base and J by 10 bases, with 7 bases between the two germline ends. CDR3 amino acids: CASSLGVGAFF. The CDR3, as DNA: TGTGCCAGCAGCTTAGGGGTTGGAGCTTTCTTT.

As for this clone: The CDR3 ends on some other residue instead of the conserved phenylalanine or tryptophan, so this is likely a read error. V and J are TRBV4-1 and TRBJ2-7; 12 bases line up with TRBD2. J gave up 7 bases and V 0 bases, and 7 bases lay outside the gene matches. This CDR3 region has 16 residues. Germline CDR1 and CDR2: MGHRA and YSYEKL. CDR3 in amino acids: CASSQDHQLAGGEQYS. CDR3 bases: TGCGCCAGCAGCCAAGATCACCAACTAGCGGGGGGTGAGCAGTACTCC.

This chain links TRBV5-6 with TRBJ1-5; D perhaps matches TRBD1 (6 bases). The V and J ends lost 0 bases and 4 bases respectively, with 11 bases between them. In germline, CDR1 is SGHDT, CDR2 YYEEEE. The CDR3 has 15 residues. CDR3 loop: CASSLAPGTNQPQHF. CDR3 DNA sequence: TGTGCCAGCAGCTTGGCCCCCGGGACAAATCAGCCCCAGCATTTT.

Regarding this clone: The sample has other DNA sequences that encode this CDR3 too. This rearrangement joins TRBV20-1 to TRBJ2-7, with 8 bases fitting TRBD1. V was clipped by 6 bases and J by 3 bases; unmatched bases: 1. The germline V gene encodes CDR1 DFQATT and CDR2 SNEGSKA (reference sequence). This CDR3 is built from 11 residues. The CDR3 is CSARGLYEQYF. As DNA, the CDR3 is TGCAGTGCCAGGGGGCTCTACGAGCAGTACTTC.

This chain uses TRBV7-2 with TRBJ2-1, with 13 bases matching TRBD2. This CDR3 comprises 16 residues. The germline gives CDR1 SGHTA, CDR2 FQGNSA. J was trimmed by 12 bases and V by 2 bases; bases with no gene match: 10. The CDR3 sequence: CASSLSLGLAGAGQFF. CDR3 nucleotides: TGTGCCAGCAGCTTAAGCCTCGGACTAGCGGGAGCGGGGCAGTTCTTC.

V gene TRBV19 combines with J gene TRBJ1-3; D gene uncertain. Germline CDR1 is LNHDA and CDR2 is SQIVND (reference sequence). The V end lost 10 bases, the J end lost 4 bases, and 8 bases lay between the germline ends. The CDR3 extends over 11 amino acids. The chain's CDR3 is CAIATGNTIYF. DNA for the CDR3: TGTGCCATCGCGACGGGAAACACCATATATTTT.

This chain connects TRBV29-1 to TRBJ2-2; TRBD2 is a possible D gene (6 bases). The germline V and J ends were trimmed by 4 bases and 5 bases, with 14 bases remaining between them. CDR3 length: 14 amino acids. Germline CDR1 and CDR2: SQVTM and ANQGSEA. CDR3 residues: CSVVRGEGTGELFF. As DNA, the CDR3 is TGCAGCGTTGTGCGGGGCGAGGGGACCGGGGAGCTGTTTTTT.

This clone has ten or more counts. The V gene is TRBV2, the J gene TRBJ2-5; 10 positions agree with TRBD1. The CDR3 sequence is 14 residues long. The germline V gene encodes CDR1 SNHLY and CDR2 FYNNEI. The V gene end was trimmed by 7 bases and the J gene end by 5 bases; junction bases not matched to a gene: 7. CDR3 in amino acids: CASNDRGLYETQYF. DNA of the CDR3: TGTGCCAGCAATGACAGGGGGCTATACGAGACCCAGTACTTC.

The V and J genes are TRBV6-6 and TRBJ2-3, with TRBD2 matching over 11 bases. The germline gives CDR1 MNHNY, CDR2 SVGAGI (reference sequence). The ends lost 9 bases at V and 3 bases at J; junction bases unmatched: 5. This CDR3 comprises 14 residues. The CDR3 DNA reads as TGTGCCAGTTCACTAGCGGGAGAAACAGATACGCAGTATTTT. Translation gives CASSLAGETDTQYF.

This chain connects TRBV6-4 to TRBJ2-1, with 8 nucleotides matching TRBD2. Germline V gene data show CDR1 as MRHNA and CDR2 as SNTAGT. The ends lost 6 bases at V and 8 bases at J; junction bases unmatched: 12. The CDR3 has 15 amino acids. In nucleotides, the CDR3 is TGTGCCAGCAGCCTACTAGCGGTTCCTAGGTATGAGCAGTTCTTC. It yields the protein CASSLLAVPRYEQFF.

The genes are TRBV7-9 and TRBJ2-7; 8 positions match TRBD2. V dropped 1 base and J dropped 4; count of bases not matched to a gene: 9. Per germline, CDR1 SEHNR and CDR2 FQNEAQ (reference sequence). The CDR3 consists of 16 residues. The CDR3 is CASSLEGGGSRYEQYF. CDR3 in DNA: TGTGCCAGCAGCTTAGAGGGCGGGGGGAGCCGGTACGAGCAGTACTTC.

This chain uses TRBV5-1 with TRBJ2-1; either TRBD1 or TRBD2 may fit D (5 bases each). V gave up 4 bases and J gave up 1 base, with 12 bases separating them. From germline, CDR1 is SGHRS and CDR2 YFSETQ. The length of the CDR3 is 15 residues. CDR3 sequence (DNA): TGCGCCAGCAGCGTCGGGACCGTTTCCTACAATGAGCAGTTCTTC. It translates to CASSVGTVSYNEQFF.

This clone was recorded only once. This chain joins TRBV9 and TRBJ1-3, with D perhaps matching TRBD1 (5 bases). This CDR3 spans 16 amino acids. Germline lookup yields CDR1 SGDLS and CDR2 YYNGEE. Between the trimmed V and J ends, which lost 2 bases and 0 bases, there was a span of 12 bases. CDR3 in amino acids: CASSVSTGRSGNTIYF. The DNA of the CDR3 is TGTGCCAGCAGCGTTAGTACAGGCCGCTCTGGAAACACCATATATTTT.

This clone was found a few times. This chain uses TRBV2 with TRBJ1-1, with D tentatively TRBD1 (6 bases). The V end lost 2 bases, the J end lost 4 bases, and 11 bases lay between the germline ends. Germline loops: CDR1 SNHLY, CDR2 FYNNEI. The CDR3 spans 14 residues. The DNA for the CDR3 is TGTGCCAGCAGTGAAAATTCAGGGGTCACTGAAGCTTTCTTT. Translated: CASSENSGVTEAFF.

The V call is TRBV30, the J call TRBJ1-3; no firm D call. This CDR3 has 12 amino acids. V gave up 2 bases and J gave up 8 bases, with 10 bases separating them. Germline CDR1 GTSNPN, CDR2 SVGIG (reference sequence). CDR3 sequence (DNA): TGTGCCTGGAGTCCCGGTCCAGACACCATATATTTT. Protein product: CAWSPGPDTIYF.

V and J are TRBV4-1 and TRBJ2-1, with 13 bases fitting TRBD2. V was pared by 4 bases and J by 6 bases, with 6 bases of the junction left unmatched. The CDR3 is made up of 16 amino acids. The germline V gene has CDR1 MGHRA and CDR2 YSYEKL. CDR3: CASSPRTSGSGNEQFF. CDR3 sequence (DNA): TGCGCCAGCAGCCCCAGGACTAGCGGGAGCGGCAATGAGCAGTTCTTC.

A word on this clone: At the DNA level, this CDR3 is encoded by other sequences in the same sample as well. V and J are TRBV6-5 and TRBJ2-1; D is possibly TRBD1 (6 bases). V was shortened by 0 bases and J by 4 bases, with 7 bases between the two germline ends. The germline CDR1 and CDR2 sequences are MNHEY and SVGAGI. The CDR3 spans 14 residues. CDR3 protein: CASSYSGGYNEQFF. The CDR3 DNA is TGTGCCAGCAGTTACTCAGGGGGTTACAATGAGCAGTTCTTC.